These 15 T cell receptor beta chains were all obtained from the same sample, sequenced in a study of cytomegalovirus exposure and HLA in healthy donors (dated 2017 in TCRdb). The method was the immunoSEQ multiplex PCR assay. For the multiplex PCR, a mixture combining 60 forward primers for TCR Vbeta segments and 13 reverse primers for TCR Jbeta segments was used. Imported from immuneACCESS, the table was reduced by TCRdb to in-frame sequences with V and J called. These copies leave out some clones; in studies compared against another copy, an unresolved V gene accounts for under half, and the cause of the remainder is not known. The sample table includes approximately 130,000 clones. The ten largest clones take up just under 2% of the sample. Sequencing was performed on PBMCs. These receptors all come from a woman between 55 and 75 years old in good health and CMV-seronegative.

The chain couples TRBV7-8 to TRBJ2-7; D not certain. V lost 5 bases, J lost 4 bases, and 12 bases lay in between. Germline values: CDR1 SGHVS, CDR2 FQNEAQ. The CDR3 sequence is 13 residues long. The CDR3, as DNA: TGTGCCAGCAGCACGAGCGTGGGTTACGAGCAGTACTTC. It codes for CASSTSVGYEQYF.

Worth noting for this clone: Other DNA sequences within the sample encode an identical CDR3. The V and J genes are TRBV5-5 and TRBJ2-7; D gene ambiguous. V lost 4 bases and J 0 bases, leaving 2 bases between the germline ends. The CDR3 loop spans 11 amino acids. CDR1 and CDR2 from the germline V gene are SGHKS and YYEKEE (reference sequence). The CDR3 coding sequence is TGTGCCAGCAGCCACTCCTACGAGCAGTACTTC. It yields the protein CASSHSYEQYF.

CDR3: CASSMETGGEKLFF. The CDR3 coding sequence is TGTGCCAGTAGTATGGAGACAGGGGGTGAAAAACTGTTTTTT. The chain carries TRBV19 and TRBJ1-4; TRBD1 matches at 9 bases. The CDR3 extends over 14 amino acids. V shed 3 bases, J shed 7 bases, and the junction held 3 bases outside the gene matches. The germline CDR1 and CDR2 sequences are LNHDA and SQIVND (reference sequence).

The chain joins TRBV6-6 to TRBJ1-1; 7 bases fit TRBD1. The CDR3 length is 16 residues. V was pared by 6 bases and J by 0 bases, with 10 bases of the junction left unmatched. CDR1 MNHNY and CDR2 SVGAGI come from the germline V gene (reference sequence). CDR3: CASRRRQGRMNTEAFF. The CDR3 nucleotides read TGTGCCAGCAGGAGGAGACAGGGCCGAATGAACACTGAAGCTTTCTTT.

The gene calls are TRBV4-2 and TRBJ2-1, with 9 bases that match TRBD1. Germline CDR1 and CDR2: LGHNA and YNFKEQ. V was pared by 0 bases and J by 0 bases, with 9 bases of the junction left unmatched. The CDR3 is 19 residues long. As DNA, the CDR3 is TGTGCCAGCAGCCAAGAGGGGACAGGGCCCTCTAGCTCCTACAATGAGCAGTTCTTC. This encodes CASSQEGTGPSSSYNEQFF.

The V call is TRBV9, the J call TRBJ2-1; weak D call: TRBD2 (5 bases). Trimming shortened V by 0 bases and J by 4 bases, and 11 bases separated the two germline ends. Germline V lookup: CDR1 SGDLS, CDR2 YYNGEE. CDR3 length: 15 amino acids. Written as DNA, the CDR3 is TGTGCCAGCAGCGTAGCACTAGACCCGTACAATGAGCAGTTCTTC. This codes for CASSVALDPYNEQFF.

The V call is TRBV19, the J call TRBJ1-5, with TRBD1 as a possible D gene (5 bases). Germline CDR1 is LNHDA and CDR2 is SQIVND (reference sequence). Trimming cost V 5 bases and J 3 bases, with 14 bases left between them. The CDR3 spans 15 residues. The CDR3 is CASSRLQGSNQPQHF. CDR3 in DNA: TGTGCCAGTAGTCGACTTCAGGGTTCCAATCAGCCCCAGCATTTT.

The chain is built from TRBV7-9 and TRBJ1-1; TRBD1 agrees at 8 bases. CDR3 size: 15 residues. The junction had 11 bases not matched to a gene; V was cut back by 7 bases and J by 4 bases. The germline CDR1 and CDR2 sequences are SEHNR and FQNEAQ (reference sequence). The CDR3 region is CASIGTGPGGTEAFF. For the CDR3, the DNA is TGTGCCAGCATTGGGACAGGCCCCGGGGGCACTGAAGCTTTCTTT.

The chain carries TRBV20-1 and TRBJ2-7, with 7 bases aligning to TRBD1. The CDR3 is 11 residues long. V gave up 6 bases and J gave up 6 bases; unmatched junction bases: 5. The germline CDR1 and CDR2 sequences are DFQATT and SNEGSKA (reference sequence). The CDR3 loop is CSARQGVEQYF. DNA for the CDR3: TGCAGTGCCCGACAGGGTGTCGAGCAGTACTTC.

This sequence joins TRBV6-1 and TRBJ2-7; D call uncertain. Germline loops: CDR1 MNHNS, CDR2 SASEGT. The V and J ends lost 2 bases and 0 bases respectively, with 8 bases between them. The CDR3 loop spans 14 amino acids. CDR3 sequence reads: CASSEFQRSYEQYF. CDR3 sequence (DNA): TGTGCCAGCAGTGAATTTCAGCGCTCCTACGAGCAGTACTTC.

The chain combines TRBV4-1 with TRBJ2-3; a possible D gene is TRBD1 (6 bases). The CDR3 spans 15 residues. Deletions cut 0 bases from V and 2 bases from J, with 9 bases between. Looked up from germline, CDR1 is MGHRA and CDR2 is YSYEKL. CDR3 bases: TGCGCCAGCAGCCAAGACTGGGACAACACAGATACGCAGTATTTT. This gives the protein CASSQDWDNTDTQYF.

V gene TRBV5-4 combines with J gene TRBJ2-5; D unclear. The J call may be incorrect, as the DNA end agrees better with TRBJ2-7. From germline, CDR1 is SGHNT and CDR2 YYREEE (reference sequence). The CDR3 sequence is 14 residues long. The CDR3 coding sequence is TGTGCCAGCAGCCCCGCACCAGGCCGCTACGAGCAGTACTTC. Translation: CASSPAPGRYEQYF.

The gene calls are TRBV19 and TRBJ2-3; 10 positions agree with TRBD1. The CDR3 covers 13 residues. The germline V gene has CDR1 LNHDA and CDR2 SQIVND (reference sequence). V shed 8 bases, J shed 1 base, and the junction held 0 bases outside the gene matches. The CDR3, as DNA: TGTGCCAGTGGGACAGGGGGCACAGATACGCAGTATTTT. Translated, it gives CASGTGGTDTQYF.

The chain uses TRBV6-5 and TRBJ2-7, with D hard to call. Trimming cost V 0 bases and J 5 bases, with 8 bases left between them. Looked up from germline, CDR1 is MNHEY and CDR2 is SVGAGI. The CDR3 length is 13 residues. CDR3: CASSYSSRDEQYF. CDR3 DNA sequence: TGTGCCAGCAGTTACTCGAGTCGGGACGAGCAGTACTTC.

The CDR3 region has the DNA TGTGCCAGCAGCTCTTTTTCGAACACCGGGGAGCTGTTTTTT. Protein product: CASSSFSNTGELFF. V is TRBV11-2 and J is TRBJ2-2, with unresolved D. The V gene's germline CDR1 is SGHAT and CDR2 FQNNGV. V was pared by 4 bases and J by 0 bases, with 6 bases between. This CDR3 is 14 amino acids long. The variable domain in full, with the rest retrieved from reference TRBV11-2 and TRBJ2-2, is EAGVAQSPRYKIIEKRQSVAFWCNPISGHATLYWYQQILGQGPKLLIQFQNNGVVDDSQLPKDRFSAERLKGVDSTLKIQPAKLEDSAVYLCASSSFSNTGELFFGEGSRLTVL.